The 16 T cell receptor beta chains presented below share a single source sample, sequenced in a study of blood T cells in healthy people across ages. A sample-barcoded 5' primer and a J-beta primer mix were used in a second PCR of roughly 7 to 11 cycles. TCRdb ran MiXCR on the 5' RACE reads and lists one entry per CDR3 protein. The table has approximately 780,000 distinct CDR3 sequences, approximately 24% seen once. The sample also formed part of further work on T cells of mothers and their children.

Sequenced material: blood. These receptors all stem from a boy younger than 18 in good health.

The V gene is TRBV28, the J gene TRBJ2-7; D call uncertain. V was pared by 8 bases and J by 8 bases, with 22 bases between. CDR1 and CDR2 from the germline V gene are MDHEN and SYDVKM. There are 14 residues in the CDR3. The CDR3 loop is CASGVWVALDKQYF. CDR3 nucleotide sequence: TGTGCCAGCGGAGTTTGGGTGGCCCTAGACAAGCAGTACTTC.

The chain is built from TRBV6-1 and TRBJ2-5; a weak D match, TRBD2 (5 bases). CDR3 length: 16 residues. The V and J ends lost 8 bases and 1 base respectively, with 20 bases between them. Germline assignment: CDR1 MNHNS and CDR2 SASEGT. In nucleotides, the CDR3 is TGTGCCAGCCTACAGTGGTATCATCGGGGCCAAGAGACCCAGTACTTC. Translating it yields CASLQWYHRGQETQYF.

The chain carries TRBV6-1 and TRBJ2-7; perhaps TRBD1 as D (6 bases). V shed 6 bases and J shed 0 bases, with 15 bases lying between them. The CDR3 spans 15 residues. Germline CDR1 MNHNS, CDR2 SASEGT. The CDR3 DNA reads TGTGCCAGCAGGTTCGGACAGAGTCCCTCCTACGAGCAGTACTTC. Its protein is CASRFGQSPSYEQYF.

This clonotype was detected only a few times. The rearrangement links TRBV13 to TRBJ2-5; the match to TRBD1 covers 7 bases. The closer fit of TRBJ2-7 to the DNA end suggests the J call may be wrong. The CDR3 is 17 amino acids. Germline values: CDR1 PRHDT, CDR2 FYEKMQ (reference sequence). Written as DNA, the CDR3 is TGTGCCAGCAGCGTCGGCTGGAGTCACAGGGGTGCTCACGAGCAGTACTTC. As protein: CASSVGWSHRGAHEQYF.

The J gene is TRBJ1-1, the V gene TRBV24-1, with a possible D match to TRBD1 (5 bases). The CDR3 runs 14 residues. V was shortened by 0 bases and J by 11 bases, with 15 bases between the two germline ends. Germline V gene data show CDR1 as KGHDR and CDR2 as SFDVKD. The CDR3 loop reads CATSDLWDPIGAFF. In nucleotides, the CDR3 is TGTGCCACCAGTGATTTGTGGGACCCCATTGGGGCTTTCTTT.

This clonotype was seen a handful of times. The chain joins TRBV12-3 or TRBV12-4 to TRBJ2-1; perhaps TRBD1 as D (7 bases). V was clipped by 6 bases and J by 0 bases, with 9 bases between them. This CDR3 region has 14 residues. The CDR3: CASSRGDSYNEQFF. In DNA form, the CDR3 reads TGTGCCAGCAGCAGGGGGGACTCCTACAATGAGCAGTTCTTC.

This clonotype was recorded a few times. The rearrangement uses TRBV11-2 and TRBJ1-2, with D possibly matching TRBD1 (5 bases). This CDR3 has 14 amino acids. Trimming took 0 bases from V and 7 from J, leaving 12 bases between them. Germline lookup yields CDR1 SGHAT and CDR2 FQNNGV. In nucleotides, the CDR3 is TGTGCCAGCAGCTTAGACGGGGCCAGTGGTGGCTACACCTTC. This codes for CASSLDGASGGYTF.

J is TRBJ2-5 and V is TRBV20-1; 7 bases match TRBD2. Matching the DNA end better, TRBJ2-1 makes the J call doubtful. This CDR3 comprises 14 residues. CDR1 is DFQATT and CDR2 is SNEGSKA in the germline V gene (reference sequence). CDR3 loop: CSAIGRGGYNEQFF. The CDR3 DNA reads as TGCAGTGCTATAGGGAGGGGCGGTTACAATGAGCAGTTCTTC.

V and J are TRBV12-3 or TRBV12-4 and TRBJ2-7; possible D gene TRBD2, 6 bases. The CDR3 covers 13 residues. V was cut by 0 bases and J by 6 bases, with 9 bases left in between. As DNA, the CDR3 is TGTGCCAGCAGTTTAGCAGGAGGGCCCGAGCAGTACTTC. It translates to CASSLAGGPEQYF.

This clonotype was picked up a small number of times. The chain employs TRBV6-5 and TRBJ1-6, with D tentatively TRBD1 (5 bases). Trimming left V 8 bases short and J 10 bases short, with 15 bases between. The germline gives CDR1 MNHEY, CDR2 SVGAGI. CDR3 length: 13 residues. This chain's CDR3 is CASSRDGLSPLHF. For the CDR3, the DNA is TGTGCCAGCTCTCGGGACGGCCTATCACCCCTCCACTTT.

This clonotype was seen only a few times. CDR3 nucleotide sequence: TGTGCCACCAGTCGAAGCGGTTCCTACAATGAGCAGTTCTTC. Translating it yields CATSRSGSYNEQFF. The V call is TRBV24-1, the J call TRBJ2-1; D might be TRBD2 (5 bases). This CDR3 has 14 residues. Trimming stripped 6 bases from V and 1 base from J, with 9 bases between. Germline values: CDR1 KGHDR, CDR2 SFDVKD.

The chain combines TRBV6-5 with TRBJ1-2; D gene ambiguous. CDR3 length: 15 residues. Germline V gene sequence: CDR1 MNHEY, CDR2 SVGAGI. The V and J ends lost 4 bases and 0 bases respectively, with 12 bases between them. CDR3: CASSSPAGANYGYTF. CDR3 nucleotide sequence: TGTGCCAGCAGTTCCCCCGCGGGCGCTAACTATGGCTACACCTTC.

The chain recombines TRBV20-1 with TRBJ2-5, with a tentative D call TRBD2 (5 bases). Germline CDR1 reads DFQATT; CDR2 reads SNEGSKA (reference sequence). The V and J ends lost 3 bases and 0 bases respectively, with 5 bases between them. The CDR3 runs to 12 residues. DNA of the CDR3: TGCAGTGCTAGCGGGGACCAAGAGACCCAGTACTTC. It yields the protein CSASGDQETQYF.

The chain joins TRBV5-1 to TRBJ2-2; TRBD1 matches at 10 bases. The ends lost 4 bases at V and 5 bases at J; junction bases unmatched: 5. Germline-derived CDR1 and CDR2 are SGHRS and YFSETQ. The CDR3 contains 15 residues. CDR3 region: CASSQTGGWTGELFF. The CDR3 nucleotides read TGCGCCAGCAGCCAGACAGGGGGCTGGACCGGGGAGCTGTTTTTT.

This clonotype was detected a few times. The CDR3, as DNA: TGTGCCAGCAGTCAACCGGGGACTAGCGGCTACAATGAGCAGTTCTTC. Translating it yields CASSQPGTSGYNEQFF. This chain links TRBV12-3 or TRBV12-4 with TRBJ2-1, with 11 bases aligning to TRBD2. J was trimmed by 3 bases and V by 5 bases; bases with no gene match: 6. The CDR3 runs to 16 residues.

Many counts were recorded for this clonotype. V is TRBV12-3 or TRBV12-4 and J is TRBJ2-7, with 8 bases fitting TRBD1. The CDR3 contains 14 residues. V trimming: 5 bases; J trimming: 4 bases; junction bases outside the gene matches: 7. The CDR3 bases are TGTGCCAGCAGTCTAAGACAGGGGCTGTACGAGCAGTACTTC. Translating gives CASSLRQGLYEQYF.